Shown below are 7 T cell receptor beta chains from a single sample sequenced in a study of blood T cell repertoires in COVID-19. Using immunoSEQ multiplex PCR, the repertoire was profiled, and TCRdb retains in-frame clones only, with some absent. The sample has about 62,000 clones, over 85% seen once. The sample comprised peripheral blood. The receptor source for this set is a human donor in a cohort sampled during active COVID-19.

This sequence joins TRBV6-5 and TRBJ2-7; possible D gene TRBD1, 5 bases. The CDR3 is 14 amino acids. The V end lost 0 bases, the J end lost 3 bases, and 9 bases lay between the germline ends. Germline assignment: CDR1 MNHEY and CDR2 SVGAGI. In nucleotides, the CDR3 is TGTGCCAGCAGTTACTCTCTAGGGGTCTACGAGCAGTACTTC. Protein product: CASSYSLGVYEQYF.

The chain links TRBV5-1 to TRBJ2-2; TRBD2 matches at 13 bases. Trimming at V came to 4 bases and at J to 4 bases, leaving 4 bases not matched to a gene. The germline gives CDR1 SGHRS, CDR2 YFSETQ. This CDR3 has 16 residues. CDR3 in DNA: TGCGCCAGCAGCCTCGGGACTAGCGGGGCCACCGGGGAGCTGTTTTTT. Amino acids: CASSLGTSGATGELFF.

The DNA for the CDR3 is TGTGCCTGGAGTCCCCAGGACACCTATGGCTACACCTTC. Protein: CAWSPQDTYGYTF. V is TRBV30 and J is TRBJ1-2; possibly TRBD1 for D (5 bases). The CDR3 totals 13 residues. V was trimmed by 2 bases and J by 4 bases, leaving 11 bases between them. CDR1 and CDR2 (germline): GTSNPN, SVGIG (reference sequence).

This chain connects TRBV5-1 to TRBJ2-3; 13 positions match TRBD2. J was trimmed by 5 bases and V by 4 bases; bases with no gene match: 10. There are 17 residues in the CDR3. From germline, CDR1 is SGHRS and CDR2 YFSETQ. Written as DNA, the CDR3 is TGCGCCAGCAGCCTCCCACTAGCGGGGGGGCCTGGAGATACGCAGTATTTT. Encoded protein: CASSLPLAGGPGDTQYF.

This clone was found a few times. The rearrangement links TRBV30 to TRBJ2-7; TRBD1 agrees at 8 bases. V was pared by 4 bases and J by 2 bases, with 10 bases of the junction left unmatched. CDR3 length: 15 amino acids. Germline V gene sequence: CDR1 GTSNPN, CDR2 SVGIG (reference sequence). The CDR3 DNA reads as TGTGCCTGGACTTCCCTACAGGGGGGCCCCTACGAGCAGTACTTC. This gives the protein CAWTSLQGGPYEQYF.

The chain recombines TRBV7-9 with TRBJ2-5, with no clear D. Between the trimmed V and J ends, which lost 7 bases and 4 bases, there was a span of 10 bases. From germline, CDR1 is SEHNR and CDR2 FQNEAQ (reference sequence). The CDR3 has 12 residues. In DNA, the CDR3 is TGTGCCAGCACCCCATCCGGAGAGACCCAGTACTTC. Amino acids: CASTPSGETQYF.

The chain uses TRBV18 and TRBJ2-7, with 10 bases identical to TRBD2. The trim removed 4 bases at V and 2 bases at J, leaving 14 bases unmatched. The CDR3 consists of 18 residues. CDR1 and CDR2 (germline): KGHSH, LQKENI. The CDR3 coding sequence is TGTGCCAGCTCACGGGGCAGCGGGAGGGCCCAAAAGCCCTACGAGCAGTACTTC. Translating it yields CASSRGSGRAQKPYEQYF.